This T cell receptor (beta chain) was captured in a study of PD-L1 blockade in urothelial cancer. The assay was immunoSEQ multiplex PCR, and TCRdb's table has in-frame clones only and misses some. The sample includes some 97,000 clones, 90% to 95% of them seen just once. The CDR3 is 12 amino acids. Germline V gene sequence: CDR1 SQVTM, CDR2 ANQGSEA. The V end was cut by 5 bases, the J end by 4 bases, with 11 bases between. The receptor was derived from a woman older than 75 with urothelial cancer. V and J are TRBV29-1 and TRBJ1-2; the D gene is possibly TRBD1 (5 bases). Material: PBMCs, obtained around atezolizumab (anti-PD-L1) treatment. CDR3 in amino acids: CSVSDSLYGYTF. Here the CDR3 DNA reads TGCAGCGTTTCCGACAGCCTCTATGGCTACACCTTC.